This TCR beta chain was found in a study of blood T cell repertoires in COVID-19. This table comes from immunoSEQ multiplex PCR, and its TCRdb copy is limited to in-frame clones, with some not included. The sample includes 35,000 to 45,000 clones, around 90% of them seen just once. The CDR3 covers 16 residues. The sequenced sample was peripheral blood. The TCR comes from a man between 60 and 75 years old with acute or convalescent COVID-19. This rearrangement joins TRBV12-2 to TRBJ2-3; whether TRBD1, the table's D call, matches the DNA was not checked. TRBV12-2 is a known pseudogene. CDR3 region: CASRLGDREEPDTQYF. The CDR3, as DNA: TGTGCAAGTCGCTTAGGGGACAGGGAAGAGCCAGATACGCAGTATTTT.